These T cell receptor beta chains were read from a single sample in a study of blood T cell repertoires in COVID-19. Sequencing was performed with immunoSEQ multiplex PCR; in TCRdb, only in-frame clones are kept and a portion is missing. The table includes a few hundred thousand clones, more than 90% detected once. Sequenced: PBMCs or T cells enriched from blood (not recorded which). Every receptor here comes from a woman aged 30 to 39 who had recovered from COVID-19. CDR3s include the opening cysteine and the closing phenylalanine or tryptophan.

v_call: TRBV7-9
cdr3_aa: CASSLIGPGNTIYF

v_call: TRBV29-1
cdr3_aa: CSVVGQSNSGNTIYF

v_call: TRBV5-1
cdr3_aa: CASSFSGGQETQYF

v_call: TRBV19
cdr3_aa: CASSIAGGTLLNEQFF

v_call: TRBV4-1
cdr3_aa: CASSQGRTMEGAGETQYF

v_call: TRBV29-1
cdr3_aa: CSVEDRGNTEAFF

v_call: TRBV11-1
cdr3_aa: CASSSPRGMETQYF

v_call: TRBV19
cdr3_aa: CASSSVAGALSYEQYF

v_call: TRBV10-3
cdr3_aa: CAISGGLAGYNEQFF

v_call: TRBV19
cdr3_aa: CAIPPSGEGQDSISNQPQHF

v_call: TRBV15
cdr3_aa: CATSPMGLSGTQETQYF

v_call: TRBV6-2/TRBV6-3
cdr3_aa: CASSYARRTAYNEQFF

v_call: TRBV7-2
cdr3_aa: CASSLVAVGRVGETQYF

v_call: TRBV9
cdr3_aa: CASSVATGRTEAFF

v_call: TRBV28
cdr3_aa: CASRTSGNSYEQYF

v_call: TRBV7-8
cdr3_aa: CASSHREGSTEAFF